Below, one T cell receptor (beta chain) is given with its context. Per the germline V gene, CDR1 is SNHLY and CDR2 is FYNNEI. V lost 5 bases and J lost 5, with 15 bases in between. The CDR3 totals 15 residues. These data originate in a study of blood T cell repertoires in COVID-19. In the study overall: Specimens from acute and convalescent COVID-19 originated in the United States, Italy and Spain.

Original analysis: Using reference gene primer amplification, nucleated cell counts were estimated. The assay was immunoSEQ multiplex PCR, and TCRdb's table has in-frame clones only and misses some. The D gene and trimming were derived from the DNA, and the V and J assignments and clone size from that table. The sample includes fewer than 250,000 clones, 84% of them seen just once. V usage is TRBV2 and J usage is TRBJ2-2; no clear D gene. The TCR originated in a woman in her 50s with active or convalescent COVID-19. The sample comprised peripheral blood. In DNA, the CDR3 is TGTGCCAGCAGTTCCCAACTAAGTCGTACCGGGGAGCTGTTTTTT. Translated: CASSSQLSRTGELFF.